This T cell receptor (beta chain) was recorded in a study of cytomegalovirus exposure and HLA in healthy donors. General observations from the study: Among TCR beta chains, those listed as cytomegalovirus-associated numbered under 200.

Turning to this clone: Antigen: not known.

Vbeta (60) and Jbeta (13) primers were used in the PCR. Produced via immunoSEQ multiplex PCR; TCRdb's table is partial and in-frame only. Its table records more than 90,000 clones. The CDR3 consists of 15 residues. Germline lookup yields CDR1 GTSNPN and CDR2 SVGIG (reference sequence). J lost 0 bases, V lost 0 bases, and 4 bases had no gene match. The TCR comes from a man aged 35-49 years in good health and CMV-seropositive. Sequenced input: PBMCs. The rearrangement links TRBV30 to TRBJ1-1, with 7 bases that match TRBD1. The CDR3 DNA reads TGTGCCTGGAGTGTAAGGGACAGCATGAACACTGAAGCTTTCTTT. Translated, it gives CAWSVRDSMNTEAFF.